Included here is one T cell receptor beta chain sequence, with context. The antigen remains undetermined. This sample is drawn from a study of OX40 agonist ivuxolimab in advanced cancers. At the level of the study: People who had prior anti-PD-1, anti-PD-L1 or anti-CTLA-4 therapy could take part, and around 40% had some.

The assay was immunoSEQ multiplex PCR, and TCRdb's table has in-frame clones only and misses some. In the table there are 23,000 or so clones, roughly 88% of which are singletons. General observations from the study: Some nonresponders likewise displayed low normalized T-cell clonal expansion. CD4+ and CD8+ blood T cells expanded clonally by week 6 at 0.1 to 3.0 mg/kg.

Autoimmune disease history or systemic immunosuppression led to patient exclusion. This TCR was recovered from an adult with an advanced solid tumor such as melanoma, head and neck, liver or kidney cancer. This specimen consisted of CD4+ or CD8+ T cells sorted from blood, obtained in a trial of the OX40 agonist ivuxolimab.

The CDR3 bases are TGCGCCAGCAGCCAAACGGAAGGGATCTCCTACGAGCAGTACTTC. Translated, it gives CASSQTEGISYEQYF. V and J are TRBV4-1 and TRBJ2-7; D is unclear. The germline CDR1 and CDR2 sequences are MGHRA and YSYEKL. CDR3 length: 15 residues. V gave up 2 bases and J gave up 0 bases, with 11 bases separating them.